Listed below are T cell receptor beta chains from one sample, sequenced in a study of OX40 agonist ivuxolimab in advanced cancers. Sequencing was performed with immunoSEQ multiplex PCR; in TCRdb, only in-frame clones are kept and a portion is missing. The table has 9,000 to 13,000 clones, 70% to 80% seen once. The sequencing here drew on CD4+ or CD8+ T cells sorted from blood, taken in a trial of the OX40 agonist ivuxolimab. The receptors were sampled from an adult with an advanced solid tumor such as melanoma, head and neck, liver or kidney cancer. The CDR3 runs from the conserved cysteine through the conserved F or W. Each record gives: clone size, V gene, D gene, J gene, CDR3 DNA, CDR3 protein. D genes are given only for firm matches. Expanded clones are given a class, and other clones once, few, many or no size at all.

clone size: .; V gene: TRBV4-2; D gene: TRBD2; J gene: TRBJ2-1; CDR3 DNA: TGTGCCAGCGGGGGGGTAGTTAATGAGCAGTTCTTC; CDR3 protein: CASGGVVNEQFF
clone size: few; V gene: TRBV9; D gene: TRBD1; J gene: TRBJ2-7; CDR3 DNA: TGTGCCAGCAGCCCCGGGACAGGGAGGGAGCAGTACTTC; CDR3 protein: CASSPGTGREQYF
clone size: .; V gene: TRBV27; D gene: .; J gene: TRBJ1-6; CDR3 DNA: TGTGCCAGCAGTTTAATAGGGGTTTCGGGTTCACCCCTCCACTTT; CDR3 protein: CASSLIGVSGSPLHF
clone size: .; V gene: TRBV5-1; D gene: .; J gene: TRBJ2-1; CDR3 DNA: TGCGCCAGCAGCCCCTATGACCGCTATCAGCAGTTCTTC; CDR3 protein: CASSPYDRYQQFF
clone size: .; V gene: TRBV4-1; D gene: .; J gene: TRBJ2-3; CDR3 DNA: TGCGCCAGCAGCCAACTGGGAAGCACAGATACGCAGTATTTT; CDR3 protein: CASSQLGSTDTQYF
clone size: .; V gene: TRBV5-1; D gene: TRBD1; J gene: TRBJ1-5; CDR3 DNA: TGCGCCAGCAGCTTGGGACAGGGGGAAAAGCCCCAGCATTTT; CDR3 protein: CASSLGQGEKPQHF
clone size: once; V gene: TRBV6-5; D gene: .; J gene: TRBJ2-7; CDR3 DNA: TGTGCCACCCAATACGGGAGCTCCTACGAGCAGTACTTC; CDR3 protein: CATQYGSSYEQYF
clone size: .; V gene: TRBV6-5; D gene: .; J gene: TRBJ2-1; CDR3 DNA: TGTGCCAGCAGCTACGGGAGGACAGCACACAATGAGCAGTTCTTC; CDR3 protein: CASSYGRTAHNEQFF
clone size: .; V gene: TRBV2; D gene: TRBD1; J gene: TRBJ2-7; CDR3 DNA: TGTGCCAGCAGCGCCGGGACAGGGCCCTACGAGCAGTACTTC; CDR3 protein: CASSAGTGPYEQYF
clone size: few; V gene: TRBV28; D gene: .; J gene: TRBJ1-1; CDR3 DNA: TGTGCCAGCAGTTTGTCTGATCTACCGGAGGAGAACACTGAAGCTTTCTTT; CDR3 protein: CASSLSDLPEENTEAFF
clone size: .; V gene: TRBV25-1; D gene: TRBD1; J gene: TRBJ1-5; CDR3 DNA: TGTGCCAGCAGTGGCTCCCGGGACAGGGGAGGTCAGCCCCAGCATTTT; CDR3 protein: CASSGSRDRGGQPQHF
clone size: .; V gene: TRBV2; D gene: .; J gene: TRBJ1-1; CDR3 DNA: TGTGCCAGCAGTGCGGCCGCAGGTTGGGACACTGAAGCTTTCTTT; CDR3 protein: CASSAAAGWDTEAFF
clone size: .; V gene: TRBV9; D gene: TRBD2; J gene: TRBJ2-7; CDR3 DNA: TGTGCCAGCAGCGTCCGGGACTACAATCTCCGCGAGCAGTACTTC; CDR3 protein: CASSVRDYNLREQYF
clone size: .; V gene: TRBV2; D gene: .; J gene: TRBJ1-6; CDR3 DNA: TGTGCCAGCATCTCAGGGTATTCACCCCTCCACTTT; CDR3 protein: CASISGYSPLHF
clone size: .; V gene: TRBV15; D gene: .; J gene: TRBJ2-1; CDR3 DNA: TGTGCCACCAGCAGGGATAACAATGAGCAGTTCTTC; CDR3 protein: CATSRDNNEQFF
clone size: .; V gene: TRBV13; D gene: TRBD2; J gene: TRBJ2-7; CDR3 DNA: TGTGCCAGCAGCTTCTCTAGCGGGGGTCCCTACGAGCAGTACTTC; CDR3 protein: CASSFSSGGPYEQYF
clone size: .; V gene: TRBV6-5; D gene: TRBD1; J gene: TRBJ1-1; CDR3 DNA: TGTGCCAGCAGTTATCAGGGGGCGGCTGAAGCTTTCTTT; CDR3 protein: CASSYQGAAEAFF
clone size: .; V gene: TRBV28; D gene: .; J gene: TRBJ2-7; CDR3 DNA: TGTGCCAGCACCTCTTTCGCCCTTCCTTCTTACGAGCAGTACTTC; CDR3 protein: CASTSFALPSYEQYF
clone size: .; V gene: TRBV19; D gene: TRBD2; J gene: TRBJ2-2; CDR3 DNA: TGTGCCAGTAGTACCGGGACTAGCGTCACCGGGGAGCTGTTTTTT; CDR3 protein: CASSTGTSVTGELFF